This is a list of T cell receptor beta chains from one sample in a study of blood T cell repertoires in COVID-19. Here immunoSEQ multiplex PCR was the method, and the copy in TCRdb shows in-frame clones only, minus some. This table has over 95,000 clones, roughly 89% appearing once. Specimen: peripheral blood. Receptor source: a human donor with acute or convalescent COVID-19. The donor label of this sample is uncertain. CDR3s include the opening cysteine and the closing phenylalanine or tryptophan. A D gene is named only where the DNA matches it firmly. Some rows mark clone size as missing; the rest say once, few, many or name a class of expanded clone.

CDR3 | DNA | J | D | size | V
CASSYGYQETQYF | TGTGCCAGCAGTTACGGTTACCAAGAGACCCAGTACTTC | TRBJ2-5 | NA | NA | TRBV7-6
CASSPAGTGTYEQYF | TGTGCCAGCTCACCAGCCGGGACAGGGACCTACGAGCAGTACTTC | TRBJ2-7 | TRBD1 | NA | TRBV18
CASAAGGPGEQYF | TGTGCCAGTGCGGCGGGAGGGCCGGGGGAGCAGTACTTC | TRBJ2-7 | TRBD2 | once | TRBV19
CASSRRLANQETQYF | TGTGCCAGTAGTCGACGACTAGCCAACCAAGAGACCCAGTACTTC | TRBJ2-5 | TRBD2 | once | TRBV19
CANSPPPGAGEYEQYF | TGCGCCAACAGCCCCCCGCCGGGAGCGGGAGAGTACGAGCAGTACTTC | TRBJ2-7 | TRBD2 | NA | TRBV4-1
CASSSRTGVIEKLFF | TGTGCCAGCAGTTCTCGGACAGGGGTTATTGAAAAACTGTTTTTT | TRBJ1-4 | TRBD1 | once | TRBV28
CAISQGQGDNEQFF | TGTGCCATCAGCCAGGGACAGGGGGACAATGAGCAGTTCTTC | TRBJ2-1 | TRBD1 | NA | TRBV10-3
CATTRGRMNTEAFF | TGTGCCACCACCAGGGGAAGGATGAACACTGAAGCTTTCTTT | TRBJ1-1 | NA | few | TRBV6-5
CASSQVVDYQPQHF | TGCGCCAGCAGCCAAGTGGTAGATTATCAGCCCCAGCATTTT | TRBJ1-5 | NA | NA | TRBV4-3
CASRSGLESGNTIYF | TGCGCCAGCAGGTCGGGTCTTGAATCTGGAAACACCATATATTTT | TRBJ1-3 | NA | NA | TRBV5-1
CASSLGGTGQETQYF | TGTGCCAGCAGCTTGGGAGGGACAGGACAAGAGACCCAGTACTTC | TRBJ2-5 | TRBD1 | NA | TRBV5-5
CATRQGAAANIQYF | TGTGCCACGAGACAGGGGGCGGCGGCAAACATTCAGTACTTC | TRBJ2-4 | TRBD1 | NA | TRBV28
CASSQTGGTEKLFF | TGTGCCAGCAGCCAAACAGGGGGTACCGAAAAACTGTTTTTT | TRBJ1-4 | TRBD1 | NA | TRBV3-1/TRBV3-2
CASSANSGKETQYF | TGTGCCAGCAGCGCAAACTCAGGGAAAGAGACCCAGTACTTC | TRBJ2-5 | NA | NA | TRBV7-2
CASSQDGGDLGNTIYF | TGCGCCAGCAGCCAAGATGGGGGGGATCTTGGAAACACCATATATTTT | TRBJ1-3 | NA | NA | TRBV4-1
CASSFGQGGGSETQYF | TGTGCCAGCAGCTTTGGACAGGGAGGCGGTTCAGAGACCCAGTACTTC | TRBJ2-5 | TRBD1 | NA | TRBV7-9
CASSGRSQGPYSNQPQHF | TGTGCCAGTAGCGGAAGATCACAGGGGCCCTATAGCAATCAGCCCCAGCATTTT | TRBJ1-5 | TRBD1 | NA | TRBV19
CASSGTSGGDQETQYF | TGTGCCAGCAGCGGTACTAGCGGGGGCGACCAAGAGACCCAGTACTTC | TRBJ2-5 | TRBD2 | NA | TRBV2
CASSLVGGPMGRNQPQHF | TGTGCCAGCAGCTTAGTGGGGGGGCCGATGGGCCGAAATCAGCCCCAGCATTTT | TRBJ1-5 | NA | NA | TRBV7-2
CASSIGQNYEQYF | TGTGCCAGTAGTATAGGCCAGAACTACGAGCAGTACTTC | TRBJ2-7 | NA | once | TRBV19
CASSLWGGETQYF | TGTGCCAGCAGCTTATGGGGCGGAGAGACCCAGTACTTC | TRBJ2-5 | NA | NA | TRBV7-3
CASKSGGEYEQYF | TGTGCCAGCAAGAGCGGGGGGGAATACGAGCAGTACTTC | TRBJ2-7 | TRBD2 | NA | TRBV5-4
CASSFPGHFNEKLFF | TGTGCCAGCAGCTTTCCGGGACACTTTAATGAAAAACTGTTTTTT | TRBJ1-4 | NA | NA | TRBV7-9
CATPFSNRSGKNIQYF | TGCGCCACCCCCTTCTCCAACAGGTCCGGCAAAAACATTCAGTACTTC | TRBJ2-4 | NA | NA | TRBV23-1
CASSRTSGGPADTQYF | TGTGCCAGCAGCAGGACTAGCGGGGGGCCTGCAGATACGCAGTATTTT | TRBJ2-3 | TRBD2 | NA | TRBV6-6
CASSRTGSGQPQHF | TGTGCCAGCAGCCGGACAGGGTCGGGTCAGCCCCAGCATTTT | TRBJ1-5 | TRBD1 | NA | TRBV7-9
CEIPSAPVVPPYYEQYF | TGTGAGATCCCCTCAGCGCCCGTGGTTCCCCCTTACTACGAGCAGTACTTC | TRBJ2-7 | NA | NA | TRBV7-9
CASSTQGRTEAFF | TGTGCCAGCAGCACACAGGGGCGGACTGAAGCTTTCTTT | TRBJ1-1 | TRBD1 | NA | TRBV7-9
CSVETQQGKPQHF | TGCAGCGTTGAGACACAACAGGGAAAGCCCCAGCATTTT | TRBJ1-5 | NA | few | TRBV29-1
CASGLVRGINYGYTF | TGTGCTAGTGGTTTGGTACGGGGGATCAACTATGGCTACACCTTC | TRBJ1-2 | NA | NA | TRBV12-5
CATSDVQGRYGYTF | TGTGCCACCAGTGACGTACAGGGGCGATATGGCTACACCTTC | TRBJ1-2 | TRBD1 | NA | TRBV24-1
CASSLSIESNEKLFF | TGTGCCAGCAGTTTATCGATAGAGTCTAATGAAAAACTGTTTTTT | TRBJ1-4 | NA | NA | TRBV28
CASGTSAGTDTQYF | TGTGCCAGCGGGACTAGCGCGGGCACAGATACGCAGTATTTT | TRBJ2-3 | TRBD2 | NA | TRBV5-4
CASRPHQQSTNEKLFF | TGTGCCAGCAGGCCTCATCAACAGTCAACTAATGAAAAACTGTTTTTT | TRBJ1-4 | NA | NA | TRBV28
CASSGSPLTSPLYYNEQFF | TGTGCCAGTAGCGGGAGCCCCCTGACTAGCCCACTTTATTACAATGAGCAGTTCTTC | TRBJ2-1 | TRBD2 | NA | TRBV28
CASSSPADTQYF | TGTGCCAGTAGTAGTCCGGCAGATACGCAGTATTTT | TRBJ2-3 | NA | NA | TRBV19
CASSLSTSGRDYGYTF | TGTGCCAGCAGTCTCTCTACCTCCGGGAGAGACTATGGCTACACCTTC | TRBJ1-2 | NA | NA | TRBV28
CASSIWRDNEQFF | TGTGCCAGTAGTATATGGCGGGACAATGAGCAGTTCTTC | TRBJ2-1 | NA | NA | TRBV19
CASSYSVLAGGSDEQFF | TGTGCCAGCAGTTACTCGGTCCTAGCGGGAGGATCCGATGAGCAGTTCTTC | TRBJ2-1 | TRBD2 | NA | TRBV6-2/TRBV6-3
CASSRPRQHNSPLHF | TGTGCCAGCAGCCGACCCAGGCAGCATAATTCACCCCTCCACTTT | TRBJ1-6 | NA | once | TRBV9
CASSQETSGSYNEQFF | TGTGCCAGCAGCCAAGAGACTAGCGGGTCCTACAATGAGCAGTTCTTC | TRBJ2-1 | TRBD2 | once | TRBV3-1/TRBV3-2
CASRRGSGKGSAEQYF | TGTGCCAGCCGGAGAGGTAGCGGGAAGGGGTCGGCCGAGCAGTACTTC | TRBJ2-7 | TRBD2 | NA | TRBV19
CASSVAGGDNEQFF | TGTGCCAGCAGCGTAGCGGGAGGAGACAATGAGCAGTTCTTC | TRBJ2-1 | TRBD2 | NA | TRBV27
CASSSGLRALNSPLHF | TGTGCCAGCTCGTCGGGCCTCAGGGCCCTAAATTCACCCCTCCACTTT | TRBJ1-6 | NA | once | TRBV18
CASSHLGSGRSEQYF | TGCGCCAGCAGTCATCTTGGTAGCGGGAGGTCTGAGCAGTACTTC | TRBJ2-7 | TRBD2 | NA | TRBV23-1